A single sample is the source of the 3 T cell receptor beta chains below, sequenced in a study of T cell repertoires in ileal Crohn's disease. Clones were read by immunoSEQ multiplex PCR, and TCRdb kept only the in-frame ones, dropping some. The sample yields around 17,000 clones, around 88% seen once. Input material: ileal tissue. These receptors all come from an adult with Crohn's disease.

CDR3 DNA: TGTGCCAGCAGCACTAAGACAGGGGATGACCACGAGCAGTACTTC. Translated: CASSTKTGDDHEQYF. This rearrangement joins TRBV7-9 to TRBJ2-7, with TRBD1 matching 8 bases. V dropped 5 bases and J dropped 5; count of bases not matched to a gene: 11. Germline lookup yields CDR1 SEHNR and CDR2 FQNEAQ (reference sequence). CDR3 size: 15 residues.

The chain has TRBV7-3 and TRBJ2-3; TRBD2 aligns across 7 bases. V dropped 1 base and J dropped 5; count of bases not matched to a gene: 3. This CDR3 region has 14 residues. In germline, CDR1 is SGHTA, CDR2 FQGTGA. The chain's CDR3 is CASSLNGGGDTQYF. CDR3 DNA: TGTGCCAGCAGCTTAAATGGGGGGGGAGATACGCAGTATTTT.

V and J are TRBV2 and TRBJ2-5, with 10 bases that match TRBD2. The length of the CDR3 is 14 residues. Unmatched junction bases numbered 2, after V lost 2 bases and J lost 5 bases. CDR1 is SNHLY, CDR2 FYNNEI, per germline. The CDR3 loop reads CASSELAGVETQYF. The CDR3 DNA reads TGTGCCAGCAGTGAACTAGCGGGGGTGGAGACCCAGTACTTC. The variable domain in full, with the rest retrieved from reference TRBV2 and TRBJ2-5, is EPEVTQTPSHQVTQMGQEVILRCVPISNHLYFYWYRQILGQKVEFLVSFYNNEISEKSEIFDDQFSVERPDGSNFTLKIRSTKLEDSAMYFCASSELAGVETQYFGPGTRLLVL.